This T cell receptor (beta chain) was captured by sequencing in a study of persistence of HIV-infected CD4 T cells. The libraries were made with immunoSEQ version 4 in survey mode. This table comes from immunoSEQ multiplex PCR, and its TCRdb copy is limited to in-frame clones, with some not included. The sample includes about 40,000 clones, approximately 80% seen only once; the top ten take 14%. The stimulus was an HIV-1 Gag 15-mer peptide pool, approximately 0.93 ug/peptide/mL. CD40L/CD69 double-negative CD45RO-high memory CD4+ T cells were collected. As to this clone: The antigen remains unidentified.

Trimming left V 0 bases short and J 0 bases short, with 9 bases between. The length of the CDR3 is 16 residues. The germline V gene encodes CDR1 GTSNPN and CDR2 SVGIG (reference sequence). The J gene is TRBJ2-6, the V gene TRBV30; D is undetermined. This sequence originates from an adult man with HIV who was CMV-seropositive. Source: CD4+ T cells sorted from PBMCs after roughly 17-hour stimulation, taken from a patient who received antiretroviral therapy. CDR3 in DNA: TGTGCCTGGAGTGTACCCCCTTTCTCTGGGGCCAACGTCCTGACTTTC. This sequence encodes CAWSVPPFSGANVLTF.